The subject of this entry is one T cell receptor (beta chain). No antigen is known for it. No base qualities exist here, and no much larger clone lies one base off it. The data are from a study of shared clonotypes between healthy human individuals (TCRdb year 2020). Regarding the complete study: The cohort comprised a couple of women and three men aged 18 to 49 years. Per donor, three plates each were used for CD4 naive and CD4 memory, two for CD8 naive, and one for CD8 memory. To increase sequencing depth and limit assay-specific biases, different laboratories used diverse techniques to prepare libraries and sequence TCR repertoires. Blood TCR repertoires of about 5 healthy adults were deeply sequenced to estimate repertoire size and the extent of clonotype sharing between individuals. Leukapheresis yielded between about 0.94 and 8.9 billion PBMCs per donor. Results the study describes overall, beyond this receptor: Across a few donors, around 5.4% of naive CD4, 3% to 3.5% of naive CD8, under 2.5% of memory CD4, and 0.4% to 0.45% of memory CD8 clonotypes were shared. Incomplete sequencing was indicated by rarefaction of sorted-subset datasets, despite the large sequencing depth. Sampling was limited to blood, and TCR repertoires in tissue likely differ from TCR repertoires in blood. Higher generation probabilities were observed for clonotypes shared by all four sorted-subset donors than for non-shared clonotypes. The small number of donors limited the genetic and exposure-history diversity represented. Naive subsets generally had larger estimated clonotype richness than memory subsets did. Pairwise subsampling indicated that sequencing depth was expected to affect the degree of clonotype sharing among donors.

TCR CDR3 regions were amplified from genomic DNA by multiplex PCR using the deep immunoSEQ assay. Extracted genomic DNA from each cell subset was spread evenly across all wells of several immunoSEQ 96-well plates, with each plate serving as a replicate. For sorted subsets, 200 ng of genomic DNA, equivalent to 25,000 to 30,000 T cell genomes, went into each replicate PCR. Purified libraries were measured with a Qubit 3.0 fluorometer, size-checked on a Bioanalyzer 2100, and measured again with the KAPA Library Quantification kit. Every immunoSEQ 96-well plate was sequenced on a dedicated single-read 150-cycle Illumina NextSeq 550 flow cell. Concerning the study's data processing: Because only junctional sequences without quality scores were contained in the immunoSEQ output, filtering matching that applied to full-length reads could not be performed. To assign V/J genes and CDR3, sequences were annotated against IMGT germline references using PyIR, a Python wrapper for IgBLAST v1.9. Reads were filtered out if the reads had weak V/J assignments (E-value above 1e-6), no CDR3, stop codons, out-of-frame junctions, or ambiguous translated residues. A V3J clonotype was defined by an identical inferred V gene, J gene, and CDR3 amino acid sequence. Percentage overlap between repertoires was calculated by dividing the number of shared unique clonotypes by the size of the smaller repertoire. Repertoire richness was assessed with RTK rarefaction, the Chao1 estimator, and Recon v2.1 estimates of unobserved clonotypes. Generation probabilities for all TCRbeta clonotypes obtained by the gDNA method from a handful of donors were computed using OLGA. Drawn from immuneACCESS, this table holds only the in-frame rearrangements with V and J called that TCRdb kept. Clones are partly lost; checked studies trace under half to an unresolved V gene and leave the rest unexplained. V and J calls and clone size follow that table, whereas D and trimming were derived from the DNA. This sample is represented by around 1.5 million clones; 98% of them were singletons. Of the sample, 0.4% to 0.55% is held by the ten largest clones.

Donors were healthy HIV-negative adults with no recently reported acute infections or vaccinations. Every donor was a Caucasian adult residing in Nashville, Tennessee, USA. CD4+ T cells were enriched by magnetic negative selection, after which naive cells were positively selected on CD45RA and the negative fraction was taken as the memory subset. Blood was obtained by leukapheresis, after which PBMCs were separated by Ficoll-Histopaque density gradient centrifugation and cryopreserved in liquid nitrogen vapor phase. Analytical flow cytometry was used to check the purity and quantity of each magnetically sorted T cell population. Each sorted fraction had its genomic DNA isolated and then quantified by UV absorbance on a Nanodrop 2000c. The trim is 1 base for V and 0 bases for J, with a gap of 10 bases between the germline ends. From the cysteine through the phenylalanine, the CDR3 covers 16 amino acids. Only the CDR3 part of the read is kept: 48 bases, read in frame from the first base. Sequences SGHAT (CDR1) and FQNNGV (CDR2) are obtained from the germline V gene.

The origin of this receptor is a man aged 25-45 years in good health. The sample comprised naive CD4+ T cells sorted from blood. Sample cell subset or site, as interpreted from the label and publication: CD45RA+ positively selected. The receptor chain draws on TRBV11-2 and TRBJ2-1; no D gene can be assigned with confidence. The DNA is as follows: TGTGCCAGCAGCTTAGTGCCGGTTACCTCCTACAATGAGCAGTTCTTC. This yields the protein CASSLVPVTSYNEQFF.